Sequencing of this TCR beta chain was carried out in a study of human T cells and chemical hapten exposure (dated by TCRdb to the early 2020s). For the wider study: Libraries were combined into a pool for sequencing, and differences in TCR yield between samples came mainly from small differences in library volumes within the pool. Peripheral blood TCR repertoire changes were tracked in vivo in alopecia patients during primary and secondary sensitization to the hapten diphenylcyclopropenone (DPC). Each blood RNA sample was used to sequence both TCR alpha and TCR beta chains.

This specimen's time point label, interpreted: healthy volunteer bleed at 6 weeks. Total RNA was extracted from unfractionated whole blood that had been collected in Tempus Blood RNA tubes. Five healthy volunteers acted as controls for TCR sequencing and had blood drawn at day 0, 2 weeks and 6 weeks. The library was obtained by RACE. Sequencing relied on a NextSeq 500. During library preparation, unique molecular identifiers were attached to individual cDNA molecules so that TCRs could be counted in a quantitative, reproducible way. In the paper's pipeline: Samples had a median of roughly 91,000 TCRs, with a range from about 23,224 to 750,000. V, J and CDR3 annotation of the TCR reads was performed with the Decombinator software suite. To make PS versus PT1 abundance plots, every sample was subsampled to the same number of TCRs (28,000). Expanded TCRs were defined as absent before sensitization and observed at least eight times at the 2-week time point. TCRdb handled the public reads itself, with Q25 trimming in fastp and clone calling in MiXCR, and kept productive beta chains. Every entry covers one CDR3 protein and lists the most common genes and DNA from its rows. The V and J calls were not made by the authors but by TCRdb's processing. Within this sample are some 40,000 distinct CDR3 sequences, with 3.5% to 4% of them counted one time only. The top ten constitute 4.5% to 6.5% of the sample.

The sample holds a few counts of this clonotype. Its antigen specificity is not known. Qualities for individual bases were not recorded, and no much larger clone is one base off. The investigation overall reported the following: After repeated subsampling, the strength of the expansion versus patch-test correlation and the threshold at which it became significant changed. No change with DPC sensitization was found in the number of TCRs above 1 in 1000 frequency, and no evidence of global repertoire structure alterations was found.

Cut back by 3 bases and 3 bases, the V and J ends lie 12 bases apart. From cysteine to phenylalanine, the CDR3 is 15 amino acids long. Solely the CDR3 DNA is kept, with 45 bases framed from the first base. CDR1 and CDR2 are drawn from the germline V gene: WSHSY, SAAADI. This receptor was taken from a human donor in good health. Some clones in this sample may be carry-over from other donors' samples. The sequence is built from TRBV10-2 and TRBJ1-5; the D gene assignment is ambiguous. Material for sequencing was whole blood. The CDR3 protein is CASSESSPTNQPQHF. The nucleotide sequence reads as follows: TGCGCCAGCAGTGAATCTTCGCCGACCAATCAGCCCCAGCATTTT.